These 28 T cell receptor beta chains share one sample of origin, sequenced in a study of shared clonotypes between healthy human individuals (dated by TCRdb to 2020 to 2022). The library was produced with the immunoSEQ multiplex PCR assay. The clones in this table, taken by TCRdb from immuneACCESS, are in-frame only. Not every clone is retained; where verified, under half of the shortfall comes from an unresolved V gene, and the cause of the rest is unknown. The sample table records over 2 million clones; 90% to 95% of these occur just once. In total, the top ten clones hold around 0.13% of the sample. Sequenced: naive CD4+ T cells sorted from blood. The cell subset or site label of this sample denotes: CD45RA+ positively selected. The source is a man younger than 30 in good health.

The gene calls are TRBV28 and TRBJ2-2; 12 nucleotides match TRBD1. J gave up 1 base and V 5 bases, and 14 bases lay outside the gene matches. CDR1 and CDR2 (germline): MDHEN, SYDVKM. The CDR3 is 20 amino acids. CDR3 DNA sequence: TGTGCCAGCAGTCCAACCAAGCCCCGGGACAGGGGGCGGAACACCGGGGAGCTGTTTTTT. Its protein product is CASSPTKPRDRGRNTGELFF.

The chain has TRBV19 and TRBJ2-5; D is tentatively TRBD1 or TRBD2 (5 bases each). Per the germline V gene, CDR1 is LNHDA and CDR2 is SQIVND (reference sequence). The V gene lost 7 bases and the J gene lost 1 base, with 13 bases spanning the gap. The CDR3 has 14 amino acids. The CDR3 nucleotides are TGTGCCAGTACCGGTTGGGGGTCCCAAGAGACCCAGTACTTC. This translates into CASTGWGSQETQYF.

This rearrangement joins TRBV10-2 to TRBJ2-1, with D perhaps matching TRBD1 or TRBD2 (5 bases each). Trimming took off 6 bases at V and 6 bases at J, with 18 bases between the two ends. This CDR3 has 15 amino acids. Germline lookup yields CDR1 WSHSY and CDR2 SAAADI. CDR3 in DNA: TGCGCCAGCAGGAACCCGGGTCCTGGGGGCAATGAGCAGTTCTTC. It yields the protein CASRNPGPGGNEQFF.

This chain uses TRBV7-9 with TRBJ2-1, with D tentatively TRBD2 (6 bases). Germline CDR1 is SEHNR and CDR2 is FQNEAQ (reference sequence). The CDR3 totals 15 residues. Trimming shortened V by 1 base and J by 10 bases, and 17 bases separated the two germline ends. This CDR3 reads CASSLGQGVGGEQFF. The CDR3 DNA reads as TGTGCCAGCAGCTTAGGCCAGGGTGTCGGAGGGGAGCAGTTCTTC. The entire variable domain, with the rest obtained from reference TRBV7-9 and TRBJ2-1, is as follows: DTGVSQNPRHKITKRGQNVTFRCDPISEHNRLYWYRQTLGQGPEFLTYFQNEAQLEKSRLLSDRFSAERPKGSFSTLEIQRTEQGDSAMYLCASSLGQGVGGEQFFGPGTRLTVL.

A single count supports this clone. The CDR3 spells CASSQDRGRQETQYF. For the CDR3, the DNA is TGCGCCAGCAGCCAAGATCGGGGGAGGCAAGAGACCCAGTACTTC. The chain couples TRBV4-1 to TRBJ2-5, with D perhaps matching TRBD2 (6 bases). This CDR3 has 15 amino acids. The V gene's germline CDR1 is MGHRA and CDR2 YSYEKL. V lost 0 bases, J lost 2 bases, and 10 bases lay in between.

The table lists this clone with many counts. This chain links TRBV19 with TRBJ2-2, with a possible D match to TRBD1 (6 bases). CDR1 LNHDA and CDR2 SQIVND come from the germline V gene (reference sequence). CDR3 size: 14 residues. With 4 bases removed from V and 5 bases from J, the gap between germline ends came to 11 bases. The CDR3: CASSNGQQTGELFF. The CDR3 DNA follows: TGTGCCAGTAGTAACGGACAGCAGACCGGGGAGCTGTTTTTT.

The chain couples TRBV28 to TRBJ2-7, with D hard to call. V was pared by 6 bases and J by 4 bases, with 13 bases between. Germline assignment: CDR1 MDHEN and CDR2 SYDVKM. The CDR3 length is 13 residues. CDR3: CASSPGSVYEQYF. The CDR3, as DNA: TGTGCCAGCAGCCCGGGCTCCGTTTACGAGCAGTACTTC.

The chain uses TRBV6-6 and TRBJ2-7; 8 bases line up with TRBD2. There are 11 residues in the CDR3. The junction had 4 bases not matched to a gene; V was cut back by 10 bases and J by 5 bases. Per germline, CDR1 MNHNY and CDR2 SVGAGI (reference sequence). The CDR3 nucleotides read TGTGCCATCGGGGGGGGTCACGAGCAGTACTTC. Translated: CAIGGGHEQYF.

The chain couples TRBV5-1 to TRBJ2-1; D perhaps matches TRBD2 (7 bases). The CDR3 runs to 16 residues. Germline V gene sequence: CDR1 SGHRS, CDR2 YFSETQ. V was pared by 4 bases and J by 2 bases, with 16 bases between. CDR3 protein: CASSRGGGRTYNEQFF. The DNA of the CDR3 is TGCGCCAGCAGCCGCGGGGGCGGGAGAACCTACAATGAGCAGTTCTTC.

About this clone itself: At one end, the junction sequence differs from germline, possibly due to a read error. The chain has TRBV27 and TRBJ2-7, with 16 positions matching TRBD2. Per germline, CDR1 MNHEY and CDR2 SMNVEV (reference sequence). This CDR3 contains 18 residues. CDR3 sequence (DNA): TGTGCCAACAGTCACGCGGGACTAGCGGGAGGGTTGGCCTACGAGCAGTACTTC. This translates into CANSHAGLAGGLAYEQYF.

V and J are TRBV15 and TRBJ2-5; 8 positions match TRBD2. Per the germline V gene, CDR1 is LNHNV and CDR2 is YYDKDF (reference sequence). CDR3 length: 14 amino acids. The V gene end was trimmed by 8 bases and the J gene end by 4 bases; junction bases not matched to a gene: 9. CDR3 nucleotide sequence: TGTGCCACCTCCGACCGGGGGGGCCTAGAGACCCAGTACTTC. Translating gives CATSDRGGLETQYF.

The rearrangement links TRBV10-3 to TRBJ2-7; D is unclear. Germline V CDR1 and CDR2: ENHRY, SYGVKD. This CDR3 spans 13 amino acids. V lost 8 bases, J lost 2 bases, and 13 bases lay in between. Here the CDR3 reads CAIGSQSTYEQYF. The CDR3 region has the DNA TGTGCCATCGGATCCCAGAGTACCTACGAGCAGTACTTC.

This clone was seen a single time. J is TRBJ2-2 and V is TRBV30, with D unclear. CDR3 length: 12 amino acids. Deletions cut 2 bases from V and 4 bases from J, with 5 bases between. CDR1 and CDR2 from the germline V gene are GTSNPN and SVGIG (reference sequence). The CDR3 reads CAWSQITGELFF. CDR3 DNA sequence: TGTGCCTGGAGTCAAATCACCGGGGAGCTGTTTTTT.

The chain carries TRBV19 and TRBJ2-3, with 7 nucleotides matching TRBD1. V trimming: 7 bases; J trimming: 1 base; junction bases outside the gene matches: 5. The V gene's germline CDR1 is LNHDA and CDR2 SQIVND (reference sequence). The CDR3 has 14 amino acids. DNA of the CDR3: TGTGCCAGTAAACAGGGGTTCGGCACAGATACGCAGTATTTT. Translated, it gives CASKQGFGTDTQYF.

The CDR3 DNA reads TGTGCCAGCAGTTCCTGGGACAGGGTCCCAGATACGCAGTATTTT. Protein: CASSSWDRVPDTQYF. V gene TRBV28 combines with J gene TRBJ2-3; TRBD1 matches at 9 bases. The CDR3 has 15 residues. The trim removed 4 bases at V and 4 bases at J, leaving 6 bases unmatched. Germline V lookup: CDR1 MDHEN, CDR2 SYDVKM.

The CDR3 DNA is TGTGCCAGCAGTTTACCGTCGTGGGCCGGGGAGCTGTTTTTT. Its translation: CASSLPSWAGELFF. The chain combines TRBV28 with TRBJ2-2; no definite D call. The CDR3 is made up of 14 amino acids. Trimming pared 2 bases from V and 6 bases from J, leaving 10 bases between. Germline V gene lookup returns CDR1 MDHEN and CDR2 SYDVKM.

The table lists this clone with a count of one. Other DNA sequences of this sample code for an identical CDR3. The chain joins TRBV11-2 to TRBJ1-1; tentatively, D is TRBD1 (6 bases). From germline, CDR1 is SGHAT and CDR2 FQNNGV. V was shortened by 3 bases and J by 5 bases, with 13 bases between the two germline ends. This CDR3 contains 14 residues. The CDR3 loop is CASSLNRVGTEAFF. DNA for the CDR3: TGTGCCAGCAGCTTGAACAGGGTGGGAACTGAAGCTTTCTTT.

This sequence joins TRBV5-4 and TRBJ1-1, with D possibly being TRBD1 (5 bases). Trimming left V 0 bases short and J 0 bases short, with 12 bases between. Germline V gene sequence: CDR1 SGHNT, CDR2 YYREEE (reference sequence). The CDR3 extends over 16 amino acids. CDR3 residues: CASSLGIGGMNTEAFF. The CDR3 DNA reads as TGTGCCAGCAGCTTGGGAATTGGGGGAATGAACACTGAAGCTTTCTTT.

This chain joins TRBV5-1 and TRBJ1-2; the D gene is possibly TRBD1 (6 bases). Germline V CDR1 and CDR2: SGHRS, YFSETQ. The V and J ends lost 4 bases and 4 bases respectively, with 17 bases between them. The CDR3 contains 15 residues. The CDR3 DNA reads TGCGCCAGCAGCCCGGACAGATCCCTTGGCTATGGCTACACCTTC. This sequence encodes CASSPDRSLGYGYTF.

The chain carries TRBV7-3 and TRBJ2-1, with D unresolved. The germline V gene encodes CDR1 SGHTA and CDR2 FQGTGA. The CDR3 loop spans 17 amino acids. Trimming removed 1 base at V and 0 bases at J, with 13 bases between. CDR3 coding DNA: TGTGCCAGCAGCTTAAAAATGGGCTCAAGCTCCTACAATGAGCAGTTCTTC. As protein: CASSLKMGSSSYNEQFF. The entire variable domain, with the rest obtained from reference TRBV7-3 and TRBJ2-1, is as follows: GAGVSQTPSNKVTEKGKYVELRCDPISGHTALYWYRQSLGQGPEFLIYFQGTGAADDSGLPNDRFFAVRPEGSVSTLKIQRTERGDSAVYLCASSLKMGSSSYNEQFFGPGTRLTVL.

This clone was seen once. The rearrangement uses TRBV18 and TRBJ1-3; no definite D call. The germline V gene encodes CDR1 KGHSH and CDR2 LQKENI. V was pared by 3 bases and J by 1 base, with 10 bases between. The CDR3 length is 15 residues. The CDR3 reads CASSPYPGSGNTIYF. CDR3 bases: TGTGCCAGCTCACCCTATCCCGGATCTGGAAACACCATATATTTT.

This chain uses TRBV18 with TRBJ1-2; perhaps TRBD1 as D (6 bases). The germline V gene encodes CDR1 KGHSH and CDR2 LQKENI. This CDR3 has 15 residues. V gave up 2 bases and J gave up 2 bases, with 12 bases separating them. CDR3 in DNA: TGTGCCAGCTCACCAAATTTAGGGGGGAACTATGGCTACACCTTC. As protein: CASSPNLGGNYGYTF.

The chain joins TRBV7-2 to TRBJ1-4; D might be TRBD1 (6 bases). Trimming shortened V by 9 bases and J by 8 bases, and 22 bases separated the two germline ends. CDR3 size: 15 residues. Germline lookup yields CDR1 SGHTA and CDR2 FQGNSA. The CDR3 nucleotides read TGTGCCAGTAGTAGGGCCAGGGGAAACGAAGAAAAACTGTTTTTT. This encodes CASSRARGNEEKLFF.

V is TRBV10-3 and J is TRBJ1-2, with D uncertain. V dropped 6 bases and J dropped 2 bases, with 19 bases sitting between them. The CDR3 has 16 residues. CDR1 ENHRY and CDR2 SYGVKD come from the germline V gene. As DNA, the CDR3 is TGTGCCATCAGGCCCTTTATTCCAGCGACAAACTATGGCTACACCTTC. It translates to CAIRPFIPATNYGYTF.

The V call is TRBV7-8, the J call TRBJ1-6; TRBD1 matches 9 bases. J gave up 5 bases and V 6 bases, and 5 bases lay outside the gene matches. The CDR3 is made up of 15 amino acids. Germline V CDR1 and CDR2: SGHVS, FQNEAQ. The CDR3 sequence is CASRPGTGNNSPLHF. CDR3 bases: TGTGCCAGCAGGCCCGGGACAGGGAATAATTCACCCCTCCACTTT.

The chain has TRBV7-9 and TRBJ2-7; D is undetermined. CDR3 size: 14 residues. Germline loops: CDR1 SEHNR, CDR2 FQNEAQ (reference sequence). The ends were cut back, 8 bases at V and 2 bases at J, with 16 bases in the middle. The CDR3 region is CASGEFPKAYEQYF. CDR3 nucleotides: TGTGCCAGCGGCGAGTTCCCGAAGGCCTACGAGCAGTACTTC.

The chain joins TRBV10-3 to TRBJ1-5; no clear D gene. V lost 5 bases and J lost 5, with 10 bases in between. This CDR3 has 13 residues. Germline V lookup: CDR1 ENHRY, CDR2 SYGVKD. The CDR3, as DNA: TGTGCCATCAGTATCGATTCGGATCAGCCCCAGCATTTT. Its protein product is CAISIDSDQPQHF.

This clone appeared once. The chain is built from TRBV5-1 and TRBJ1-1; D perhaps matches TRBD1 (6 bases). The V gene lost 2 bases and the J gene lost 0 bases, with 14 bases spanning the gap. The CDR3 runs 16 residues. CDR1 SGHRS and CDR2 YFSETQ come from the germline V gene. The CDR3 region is CASSLQGEGMNTEAFF. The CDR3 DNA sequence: TGCGCCAGCAGCTTACAGGGAGAGGGCATGAACACTGAAGCTTTCTTT.